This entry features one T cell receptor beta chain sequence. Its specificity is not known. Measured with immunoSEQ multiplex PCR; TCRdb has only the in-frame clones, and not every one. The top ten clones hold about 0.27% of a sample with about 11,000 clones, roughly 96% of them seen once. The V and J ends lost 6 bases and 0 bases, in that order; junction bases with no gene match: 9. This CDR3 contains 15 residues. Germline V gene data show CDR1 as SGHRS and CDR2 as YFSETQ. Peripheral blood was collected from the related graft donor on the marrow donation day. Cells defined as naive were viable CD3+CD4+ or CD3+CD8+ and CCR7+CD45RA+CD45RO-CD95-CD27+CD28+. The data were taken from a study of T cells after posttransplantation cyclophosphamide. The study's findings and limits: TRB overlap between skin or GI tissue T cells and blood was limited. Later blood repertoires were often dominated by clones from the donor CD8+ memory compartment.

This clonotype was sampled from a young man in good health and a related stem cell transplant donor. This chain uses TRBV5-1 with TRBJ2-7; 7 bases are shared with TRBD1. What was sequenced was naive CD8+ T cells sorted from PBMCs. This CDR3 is CASTPRQGDSYEQYF. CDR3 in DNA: TGCGCCAGCACCCCCCGGCAGGGGGACTCCTACGAGCAGTACTTC.